The source of this T cell receptor beta chain is a study of blood T cell repertoires in COVID-19. The data were produced by immunoSEQ multiplex PCR, yet TCRdb's version contains in-frame clones alone and is incomplete. This sample carries roughly 320,000 clones, approximately 90% of them seen once, and the ten largest clones take over 3.5%. V lost 2 bases, J lost 2 bases, and 14 bases lay in between. The CDR3 runs to 15 residues. Germline loops: CDR1 SGHRS, CDR2 YFSETQ. The chain employs TRBV5-1 and TRBJ2-7; perhaps TRBD1 as D (6 bases). Sequences were obtained from PBMCs or T cells enriched from blood (not recorded which). This receptor was taken from a man aged 25-45 years who had recovered from COVID-19. The CDR3 DNA follows: TGCGCCAGCAGCTTCGACAGGTTGGAACCCTACGAGCAGTACTTC. Encoded protein: CASSFDRLEPYEQYF.